What follows are 10 T cell receptor beta chains derived from one specimen sequenced in a study of graft-versus-host responses after intestinal transplantation. Sequenced by immunoSEQ multiplex PCR; TCRdb stores in-frame clones only, minus some. Of around 16,000 clones listed, around 90% are singletons. The source was PBMCs, collected around 110 days after intestinal transplant. These receptors originate from a human patient who received an intestinal transplant, so some T cells may come from the graft donor.

The chain employs TRBV7-3 and TRBJ2-5; 7 bases align to TRBD1. The CDR3 sequence is 14 residues long. Unmatched junction bases numbered 5, after V lost 5 bases and J lost 2 bases. Germline V gene sequence: CDR1 SGHTA, CDR2 FQGTGA. The CDR3 here is CASSVTTGQETQYF. DNA of the CDR3: TGTGCCAGCAGCGTCACGACAGGGCAAGAGACCCAGTACTTC.

This chain uses TRBV28 with TRBJ1-1, with D possibly matching TRBD1 (5 bases). V gave up 5 bases and J gave up 5 bases, with 12 bases separating them. This CDR3 contains 13 residues. The germline gives CDR1 MDHEN, CDR2 SYDVKM. CDR3 DNA: TGTGCCAGCAGTCTGACGGGGGTGACTGAAGCTTTCTTT. Its translation: CASSLTGVTEAFF.

The V gene is TRBV30, the J gene TRBJ1-2; D is perhaps TRBD1 (6 bases). Trimming cost V 5 bases and J 6 bases, with 13 bases left between them. CDR3 length equals 12 residues. Germline CDR1 is GTSNPN and CDR2 is SVGIG (reference sequence). The CDR3 region has the DNA TGTGCCTGGGATACAGGGAATGATGGCTACACCTTC. It yields the protein CAWDTGNDGYTF.

This chain links TRBV5-8 with TRBJ2-7; no clear D gene. The CDR3 extends over 15 amino acids. Looked up from germline, CDR1 is SGHTS and CDR2 is YDEGEE. The germline V and J ends were trimmed by 2 bases and 5 bases, with 17 bases remaining between them. CDR3: CASSFWALVLDEQYF. The CDR3 DNA follows: TGTGCCAGCAGCTTCTGGGCATTAGTTCTCGACGAGCAGTACTTC.

This sequence joins TRBV4-2 and TRBJ2-6, with 10 bases lining up with TRBD1. J was trimmed by 5 bases and V by 1 base; bases with no gene match: 8. The CDR3 extends over 18 amino acids. Germline CDR1 LGHNA, CDR2 YNFKEQ. The CDR3 spells CASSQGTGGRCWANVLTF. The CDR3 region has the DNA TGTGCCAGCAGCCAAGGGACAGGGGGTAGATGCTGGGCCAACGTCCTGACTTTC.

V gene TRBV11-2 combines with J gene TRBJ2-5, with 10 nucleotides matching TRBD2. Trimming at V came to 3 bases and at J to 4 bases, leaving 2 bases not matched to a gene. This CDR3 is 14 amino acids long. Germline CDR1 is SGHAT and CDR2 is FQNNGV. CDR3 amino acids: CASSLRLAGETQYF. CDR3 sequence (DNA): TGTGCCAGCAGCTTGAGACTAGCGGGAGAGACCCAGTACTTC.

The CDR3 nucleotides are TGTGCCAGCAGTTACTCCGGGCTCTACGAGCAGTACTTC. This codes for CASSYSGLYEQYF. The V gene is TRBV6-5, the J gene TRBJ2-5; D is unresolved. The DNA end lines up better with TRBJ2-7; the J call may be wrong. In germline, CDR1 is MNHEY, CDR2 SVGAGI. The CDR3 consists of 13 residues.

This clone showed up just once. The chain carries TRBV21-1 and TRBJ2-1; the table's D call, TRBD1, has no DNA check behind it. TRBV21-1 is a recognized pseudogene. The CDR3 is made up of 13 amino acids. CDR3 sequence (DNA): TGTGCCAGCAGCAAAAGACAGGGCAATGAGCAGTTCTTC. It translates to CASSKRQGNEQFF.

This clone has more than one count but fewer than ten. The rearrangement joins TRBV7-2 to TRBJ2-7; D unclear. Between the trimmed V and J ends, which lost 2 bases and 4 bases, there was a span of 12 bases. The germline V gene has CDR1 SGHTA and CDR2 FQGNSA. The CDR3 consists of 14 residues. Here the CDR3 reads CASSLSIPSYEQYF. The CDR3 coding sequence is TGTGCCAGCAGCTTAAGTATACCCTCTTACGAGCAGTACTTC.

This chain joins TRBV6-1 and TRBJ2-1, with D hard to call. Between the trimmed V and J ends, which lost 5 bases and 13 bases, there was a span of 12 bases. This CDR3 comprises 11 residues. The V gene's germline CDR1 is MNHNS and CDR2 SASEGT. The CDR3 spells CASSRLDLQFF. The CDR3 DNA reads TGTGCCAGCAGTCGACTTGACCTACAGTTCTTC.